This T cell receptor (beta chain) was sequenced for a study of T cells in Graves' hyperthyroidism and ophthalmopathy. Germline V gene data show CDR1 as SNHLY and CDR2 as FYNNEI. This CDR3 is 14 amino acids long. The V gene end was trimmed by 8 bases and the J gene end by 8 bases; junction bases not matched to a gene: 13. RNA transcripts were the template for amplifying TCR beta CDR3 regions. In the first-round RT-PCR of the TCR CDR3, the HTBI primer set was used. MiXCR, run by TCRdb on the multiplex PCR reads, gives a single entry per CDR3 protein. The sample consists of roughly 500,000 distinct CDR3 sequences, under 60% of them appearing once.

This TCR was recovered from an adult woman with Graves' disease, either hyperthyroidism or ophthalmopathy (not recorded which). Sample: peripheral blood or thyroid tissue (not recorded which). The chain combines TRBV2 with TRBJ2-5; the match to TRBD2 covers 8 bases. Here the CDR3 reads CASRTSGGGSTQYF. As DNA, the CDR3 is TGTGCCAGCCGGACCTCTGGCGGGGGGAGCACCCAGTACTTC.